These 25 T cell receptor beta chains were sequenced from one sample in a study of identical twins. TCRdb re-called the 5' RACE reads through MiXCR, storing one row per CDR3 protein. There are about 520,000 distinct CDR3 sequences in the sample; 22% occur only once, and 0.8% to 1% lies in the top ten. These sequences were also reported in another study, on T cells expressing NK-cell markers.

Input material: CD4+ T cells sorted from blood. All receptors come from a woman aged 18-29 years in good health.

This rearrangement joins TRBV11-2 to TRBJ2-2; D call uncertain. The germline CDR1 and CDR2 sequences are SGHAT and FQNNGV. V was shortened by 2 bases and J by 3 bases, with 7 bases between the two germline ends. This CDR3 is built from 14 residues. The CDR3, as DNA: TGTGCCAGCAGCTTAAGCACTTACACCGGGGAGCTGTTTTTT. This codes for CASSLSTYTGELFF.

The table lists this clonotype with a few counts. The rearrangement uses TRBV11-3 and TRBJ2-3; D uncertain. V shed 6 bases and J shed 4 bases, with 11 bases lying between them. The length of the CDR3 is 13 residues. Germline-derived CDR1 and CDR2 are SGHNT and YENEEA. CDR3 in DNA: TGTGCCAGCAGAGTCGGTGGGGCAGATACGCAGTATTTT. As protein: CASRVGGADTQYF.

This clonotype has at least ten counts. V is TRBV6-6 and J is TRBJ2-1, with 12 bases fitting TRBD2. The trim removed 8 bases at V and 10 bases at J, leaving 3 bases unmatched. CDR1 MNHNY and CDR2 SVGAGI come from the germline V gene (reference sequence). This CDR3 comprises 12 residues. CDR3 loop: CASSTSGGEQFF. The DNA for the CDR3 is TGTGCCAGCTCGACTAGCGGGGGCGAGCAGTTCTTC.

CDR3 protein: CSGTGTRQETQYF. CDR3 sequence (DNA): TGCAGTGGGACCGGGACTAGGCAAGAGACCCAGTACTTC. This sequence joins TRBV20-1 and TRBJ2-5, with 8 nucleotides matching TRBD2. This CDR3 has 13 residues. CDR1 DFQATT and CDR2 SNEGSKA come from the germline V gene (reference sequence). The V segment lost 7 bases and the J segment 2 bases; nucleotides outside the gene matches: 6.

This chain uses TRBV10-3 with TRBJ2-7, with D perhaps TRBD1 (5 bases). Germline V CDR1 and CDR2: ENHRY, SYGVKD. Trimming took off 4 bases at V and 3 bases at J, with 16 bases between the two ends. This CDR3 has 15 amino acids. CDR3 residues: CAISGQDTNIYEQYF. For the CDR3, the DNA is TGTGCCATCAGTGGCCAGGACACAAATATCTACGAGCAGTACTTC.

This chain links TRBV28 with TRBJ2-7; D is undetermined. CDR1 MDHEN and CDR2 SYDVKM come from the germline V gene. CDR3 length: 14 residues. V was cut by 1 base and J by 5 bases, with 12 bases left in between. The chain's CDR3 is CASSLYPSTHEQYF. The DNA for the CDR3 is TGTGCCAGCAGTTTATATCCCAGTACACACGAGCAGTACTTC.

The chain's CDR3 is CASSSVGAQYF. In DNA form, the CDR3 reads TGCGCCAGCAGCTCTGTCGGAGCCCAGTACTTC. The chain joins TRBV5-1 to TRBJ2-5; no definite D call. V lost 3 bases to trimming and J lost 9 bases, with 9 bases between them. CDR1 and CDR2 from the germline V gene are SGHRS and YFSETQ. The CDR3 runs 11 residues.

CDR3 in amino acids: CASSYNYNEQFF. The CDR3 DNA reads TGTGCCAGCAGCTACAATTACAATGAGCAGTTCTTC. The chain joins TRBV7-2 to TRBJ2-1; D remains ambiguous. The V gene lost 4 bases and the J gene lost 4 bases, with 5 bases spanning the gap. Germline loops: CDR1 SGHTA, CDR2 FQGNSA. This CDR3 comprises 12 residues.

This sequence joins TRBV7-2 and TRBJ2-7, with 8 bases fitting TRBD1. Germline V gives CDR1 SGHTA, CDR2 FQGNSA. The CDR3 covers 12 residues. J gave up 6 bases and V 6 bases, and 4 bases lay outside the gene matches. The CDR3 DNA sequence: TGTGCCAGCAGTAACGACAGGGGCGAGCAGTACTTC. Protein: CASSNDRGEQYF.

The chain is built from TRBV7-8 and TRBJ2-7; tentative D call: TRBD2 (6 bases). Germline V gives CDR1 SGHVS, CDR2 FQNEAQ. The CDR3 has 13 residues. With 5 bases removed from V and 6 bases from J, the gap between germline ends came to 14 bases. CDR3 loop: CASSQFRESEQYF. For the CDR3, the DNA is TGTGCCAGCAGCCAATTCCGGGAGAGCGAGCAGTACTTC.

DNA for the CDR3: TGTGCCAGCAGCCCGAGGGGGCTCGGAACCGGGGAGCTGTTTTTT. This translates into CASSPRGLGTGELFF. The chain couples TRBV7-2 to TRBJ2-2; 7 bases agree with TRBD1. CDR1 is SGHTA, CDR2 FQGNSA, per germline. The CDR3 sequence is 15 residues long. V lost 5 bases to trimming and J lost 5 bases; unmatched junction nucleotides: 8.

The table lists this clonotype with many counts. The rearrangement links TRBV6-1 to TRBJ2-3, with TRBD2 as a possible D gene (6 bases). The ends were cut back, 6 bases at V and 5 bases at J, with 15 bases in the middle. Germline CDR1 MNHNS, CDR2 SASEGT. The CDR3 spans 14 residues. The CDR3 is CASRAIRLEDTQYF. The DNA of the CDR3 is TGTGCCAGCAGGGCCATCAGACTAGAAGATACGCAGTATTTT.

The CDR3 DNA reads as TGCAGTGCTAGAGATATCGCGGAGGGAGGTAATTCACCCCTCCACTTT. Encoded protein: CSARDIAEGGNSPLHF. V is TRBV20-1 and J is TRBJ1-6, with D uncertain. This CDR3 is 16 amino acids long. Trimming shortened V by 0 bases and J by 6 bases, and 15 bases separated the two germline ends. Germline assignment: CDR1 DFQATT and CDR2 SNEGSKA (reference sequence).

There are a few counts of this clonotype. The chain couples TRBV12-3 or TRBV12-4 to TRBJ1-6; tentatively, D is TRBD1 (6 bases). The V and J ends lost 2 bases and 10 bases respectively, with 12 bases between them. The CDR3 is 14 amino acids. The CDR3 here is CASSLRGGRSPLHF. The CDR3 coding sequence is TGTGCCAGCAGTTTAAGGGGGGGGCGGTCACCCCTCCACTTT.

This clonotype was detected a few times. CDR3 protein: CSARDQTDTQYF. CDR3 DNA: TGCAGTGCTAGAGATCAGACAGATACGCAGTATTTT. V is TRBV20-1 and J is TRBJ2-3; the D is unclear. Germline CDR1 reads DFQATT; CDR2 reads SNEGSKA (reference sequence). The V end was cut by 0 bases, the J end by 3 bases, with 4 bases between. This CDR3 comprises 12 residues.

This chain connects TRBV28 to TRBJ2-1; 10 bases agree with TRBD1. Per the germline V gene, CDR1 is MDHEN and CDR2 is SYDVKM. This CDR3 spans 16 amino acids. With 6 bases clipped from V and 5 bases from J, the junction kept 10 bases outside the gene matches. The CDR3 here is CASSNLGTGANNEQFF. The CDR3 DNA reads TGTGCCAGCAGCAACCTAGGGACAGGGGCAAACAATGAGCAGTTCTTC. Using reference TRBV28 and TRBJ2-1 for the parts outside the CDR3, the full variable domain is DVKVTQSSRYLVKRTGEKVFLECVQDMDHENMFWYRQDPGLGLRLIYFSYDVKMKEKGDIPEGYSVSREKKERFSLILESASTNQTSMYLCASSNLGTGANNEQFFGPGTRLTVL.

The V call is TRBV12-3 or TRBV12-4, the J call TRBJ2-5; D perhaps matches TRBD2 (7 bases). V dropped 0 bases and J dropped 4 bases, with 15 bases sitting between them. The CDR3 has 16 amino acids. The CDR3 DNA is TGTGCCAGCAGTTTAGCCCGAGGGGGGGTTGGAGAGACCCAGTACTTC. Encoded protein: CASSLARGGVGETQYF.

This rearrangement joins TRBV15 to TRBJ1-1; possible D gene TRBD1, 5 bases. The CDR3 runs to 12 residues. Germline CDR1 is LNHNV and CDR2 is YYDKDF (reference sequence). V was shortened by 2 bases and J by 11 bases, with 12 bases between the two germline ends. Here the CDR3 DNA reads TGTGCCACCAGCAGAACCAGGGAGGACGCTTTCTTT. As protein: CATSRTREDAFF.

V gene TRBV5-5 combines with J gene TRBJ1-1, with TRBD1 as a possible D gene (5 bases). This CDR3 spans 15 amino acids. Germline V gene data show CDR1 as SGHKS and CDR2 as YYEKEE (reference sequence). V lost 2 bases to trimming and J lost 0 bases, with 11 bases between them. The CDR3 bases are TGTGCCAGCAGCTTTCCAGGGACCATGAACACTGAAGCTTTCTTT. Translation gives CASSFPGTMNTEAFF.

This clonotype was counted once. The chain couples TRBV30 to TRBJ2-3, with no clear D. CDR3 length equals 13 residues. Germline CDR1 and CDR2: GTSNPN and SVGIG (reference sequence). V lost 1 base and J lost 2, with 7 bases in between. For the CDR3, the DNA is TGTGCCTGGAGTGAGGGCCTCACAGATACGCAGTATTTT. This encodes CAWSEGLTDTQYF.

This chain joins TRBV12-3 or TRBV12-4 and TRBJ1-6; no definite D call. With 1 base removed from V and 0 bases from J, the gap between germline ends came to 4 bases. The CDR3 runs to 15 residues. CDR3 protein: CASSLGSSYNSPLHF. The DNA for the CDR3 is TGTGCCAGCAGTTTAGGGTCCTCCTATAATTCACCCCTCCACTTT.

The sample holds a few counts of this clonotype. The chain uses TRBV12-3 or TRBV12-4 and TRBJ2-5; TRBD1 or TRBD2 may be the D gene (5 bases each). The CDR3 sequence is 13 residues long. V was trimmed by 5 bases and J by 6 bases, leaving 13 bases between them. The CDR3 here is CASSQGASKTQYF. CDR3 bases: TGTGCCAGCAGTCAGGGAGCGTCCAAGACCCAGTACTTC.

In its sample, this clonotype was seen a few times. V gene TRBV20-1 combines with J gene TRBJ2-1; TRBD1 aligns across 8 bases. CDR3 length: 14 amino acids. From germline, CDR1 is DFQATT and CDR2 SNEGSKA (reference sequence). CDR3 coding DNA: TGCACCCTAGGGGGGCAGGGGGCAGATAATGAGCAGTTCTTC. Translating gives CTLGGQGADNEQFF.

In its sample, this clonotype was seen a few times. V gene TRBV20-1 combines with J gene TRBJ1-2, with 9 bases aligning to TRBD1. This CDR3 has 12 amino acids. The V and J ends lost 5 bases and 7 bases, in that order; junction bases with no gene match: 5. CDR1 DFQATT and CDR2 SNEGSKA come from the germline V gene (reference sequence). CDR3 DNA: TGCAGTGCTCAGCGGACAGGGGCTGGCTACACCTTC. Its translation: CSAQRTGAGYTF.

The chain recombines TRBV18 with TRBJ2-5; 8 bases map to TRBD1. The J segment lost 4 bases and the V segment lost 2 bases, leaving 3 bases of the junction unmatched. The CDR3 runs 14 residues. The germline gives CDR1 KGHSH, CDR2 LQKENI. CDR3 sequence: CASSPGTGPETQYF. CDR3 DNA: TGTGCCAGCTCACCAGGGACAGGACCAGAGACCCAGTACTTC.